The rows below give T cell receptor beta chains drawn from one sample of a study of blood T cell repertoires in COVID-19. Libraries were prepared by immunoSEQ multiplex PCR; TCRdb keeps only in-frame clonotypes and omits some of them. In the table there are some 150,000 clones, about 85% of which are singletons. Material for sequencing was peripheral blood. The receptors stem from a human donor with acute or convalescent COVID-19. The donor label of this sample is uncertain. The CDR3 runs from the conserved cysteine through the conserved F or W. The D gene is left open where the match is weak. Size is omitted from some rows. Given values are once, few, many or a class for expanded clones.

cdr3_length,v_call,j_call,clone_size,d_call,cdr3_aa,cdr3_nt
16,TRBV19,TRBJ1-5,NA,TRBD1,CASSWTTGVSNQPQHF,TGTGCCAGTAGCTGGACCACAGGGGTGAGCAATCAGCCCCAGCATTTT
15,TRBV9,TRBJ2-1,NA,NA,CASSVAGYSYNEQFF,TGTGCCAGCAGCGTAGCGGGGTACTCCTACAATGAGCAGTTCTTC
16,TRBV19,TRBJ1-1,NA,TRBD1,CASSISWTGSYTEAFF,TGTGCCAGTAGTATTAGCTGGACAGGGAGTTACACTGAAGCTTTCTTT
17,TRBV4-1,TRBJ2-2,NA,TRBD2,CASSKISGAENTGELFF,TGCGCCAGCAGCAAAATCAGCGGGGCGGAAAACACCGGGGAGCTGTTTTTT
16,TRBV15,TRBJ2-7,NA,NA,CATSRDEQGSSYEQYF,TGTGCCACCAGCAGAGATGAGCAGGGGAGCTCCTACGAGCAGTACTTC
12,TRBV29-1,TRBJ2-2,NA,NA,CSASRVIGELFF,TGCAGCGCCAGCAGGGTTATCGGGGAGCTGTTTTTT
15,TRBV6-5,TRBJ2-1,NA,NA,CASSTGLGNFNEQFF,TGTGCCAGCAGTACGGGACTGGGTAACTTCAATGAGCAGTTCTTC
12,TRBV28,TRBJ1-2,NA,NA,CASSLMGHGYTF,TGTGCCAGCAGTTTGATGGGGCATGGCTACACCTTC
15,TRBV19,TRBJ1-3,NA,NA,CASLPHVGSGNTIYF,TGTGCCAGTCTTCCCCACGTCGGCTCTGGAAACACCATATATTTT
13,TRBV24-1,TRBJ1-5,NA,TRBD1,CASQDRGNQPQHF,TGTGCCAGCCAGGACAGGGGGAATCAGCCCCAGCATTTT
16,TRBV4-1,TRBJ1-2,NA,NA,CASSQVRTAHPYGYTF,TGCGCCAGCAGCCAAGTGAGGACAGCACACCCCTATGGCTACACCTTC
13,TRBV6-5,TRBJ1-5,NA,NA,CASSFRSNQPQHF,TGTGCCAGCAGTTTTAGAAGCAATCAGCCCCAGCATTTT
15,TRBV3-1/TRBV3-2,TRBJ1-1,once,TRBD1,CASSPLGQGYTEAFF,TGTGCCAGCAGCCCCCTTGGACAGGGTTACACTGAAGCTTTCTTT
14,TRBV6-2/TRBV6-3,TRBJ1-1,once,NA,CASSDGLMNTEAFF,TGTGCCAGCAGCGACGGACTCATGAACACTGAAGCTTTCTTT
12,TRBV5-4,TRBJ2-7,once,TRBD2,CASSPGGYEQYF,TGTGCCAGCAGCCCGGGGGGATACGAGCAGTACTTC
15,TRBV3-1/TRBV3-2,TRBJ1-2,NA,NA,CASSRRHSVGYGYTF,TGTGCCAGCAGCCGACGACATAGTGTCGGCTATGGCTACACCTTC
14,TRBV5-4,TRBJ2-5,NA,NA,CASSLQEPGETQYF,TGTGCCAGCAGCTTACAGGAACCGGGAGAGACCCAGTACTTC
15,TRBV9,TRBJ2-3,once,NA,CASSSYREGADTQYF,TGTGCCAGCAGCTCATACAGGGAAGGCGCAGATACGCAGTATTTT
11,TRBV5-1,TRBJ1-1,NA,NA,CAGGHRAEAFF,TGCGCCGGGGGACACCGCGCTGAAGCTTTCTTT
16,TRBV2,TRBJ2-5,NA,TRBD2,CASSLTPGLAGETQYF,TGTGCCAGCAGCCTAACACCGGGACTAGCGGGTGAGACCCAGTACTTC
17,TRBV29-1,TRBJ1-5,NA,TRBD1,CSDDHPRQGVDNQPQHF,TGCAGCGACGACCATCCGCGACAGGGGGTGGACAATCAGCCCCAGCATTTT
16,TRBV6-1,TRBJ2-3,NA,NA,CASSEQRGGRTDTQYF,TGTGCCAGCAGTGAACAAAGGGGAGGACGCACAGATACGCAGTATTTT
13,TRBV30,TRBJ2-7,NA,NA,CAWKEPGNYEQYF,TGTGCCTGGAAAGAACCAGGGAACTACGAGCAGTACTTC
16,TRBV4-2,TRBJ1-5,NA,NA,CASSQEKGAGNQPQHF,TGTGCCAGCAGCCAAGAGAAAGGGGCCGGCAATCAGCCCCAGCATTTT
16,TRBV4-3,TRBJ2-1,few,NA,CASSRKRPGTANEQFF,TGCGCCAGCAGCCGAAAGAGACCCGGTACAGCCAATGAGCAGTTCTTC
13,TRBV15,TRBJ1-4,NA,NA,CATSRGGNEKLFF,TGTGCCACCAGCAGAGGAGGTAATGAAAAACTGTTTTTT
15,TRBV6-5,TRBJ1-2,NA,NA,CASSYTPGKNYGYTF,TGTGCCAGCAGTTACACCCCAGGGAAGAACTATGGCTACACCTTC
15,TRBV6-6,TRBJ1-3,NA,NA,CASSTRGSSGNTIYF,TGTGCCAGCAGTACGAGGGGGTCTTCTGGAAACACCATATATTTT
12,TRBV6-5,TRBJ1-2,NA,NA,CASSLTDYGYTF,TGTGCCAGCAGCTTGACAGACTATGGCTACACCTTC
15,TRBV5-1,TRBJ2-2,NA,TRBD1,CASSSPGGRTGELFF,TGCGCCAGCAGCTCCCCAGGGGGAAGGACCGGGGAGCTGTTTTTT
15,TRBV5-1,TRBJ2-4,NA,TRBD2,CASSAPGLAGNIQYF,TGCGCCAGCAGCGCCCCTGGACTAGCGGGAAACATTCAGTACTTC
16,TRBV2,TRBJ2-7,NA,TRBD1,CASSSIVGTGGYEQYF,TGTGCCAGCAGTTCAATAGTCGGGACAGGGGGCTACGAGCAGTACTTC